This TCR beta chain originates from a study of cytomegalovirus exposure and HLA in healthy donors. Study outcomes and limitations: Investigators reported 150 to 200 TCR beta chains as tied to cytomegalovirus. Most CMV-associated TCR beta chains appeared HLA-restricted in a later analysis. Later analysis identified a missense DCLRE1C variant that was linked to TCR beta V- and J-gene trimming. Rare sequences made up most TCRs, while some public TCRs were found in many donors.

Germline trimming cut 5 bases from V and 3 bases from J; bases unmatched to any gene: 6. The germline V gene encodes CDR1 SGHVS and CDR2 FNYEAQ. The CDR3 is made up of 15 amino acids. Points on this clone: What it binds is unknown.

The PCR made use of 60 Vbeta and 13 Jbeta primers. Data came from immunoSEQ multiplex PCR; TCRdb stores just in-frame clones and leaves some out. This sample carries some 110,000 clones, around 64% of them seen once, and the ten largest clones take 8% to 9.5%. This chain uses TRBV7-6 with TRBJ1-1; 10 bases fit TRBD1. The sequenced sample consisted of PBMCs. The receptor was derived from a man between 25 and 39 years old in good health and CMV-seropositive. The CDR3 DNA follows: TGTGCCAGCAGCCCAAGGACAGGGGGGGACACTGAAGCTTTCTTT. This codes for CASSPRTGGDTEAFF.